One sample yielded the 27 T cell receptor beta chains listed below, sequenced in a study of PD-1 blockade in mismatch repair-deficient tumors. Measured with immunoSEQ multiplex PCR; TCRdb has only the in-frame clones, and not every one. Of some 15,000 clones listed, 80% to 90% are singletons. Specimen: PBMCs, collected around 15 weeks after starting pembrolizumab. The receptors here all came from an adult with mismatch repair-deficient cancer.

V and J are TRBV5-1 and TRBJ2-1; the match to TRBD1 covers 8 bases. Germline loops: CDR1 SGHRS, CDR2 YFSETQ. The ends lost 2 bases at V and 0 bases at J; junction bases unmatched: 10. This CDR3 has 18 amino acids. The CDR3 sequence: CASSFGTGLASSYNEQFF. CDR3 DNA: TGCGCCAGCAGCTTCGGGACAGGCCTAGCGAGCTCCTACAATGAGCAGTTCTTC.

The chain recombines TRBV5-4 with TRBJ1-1, with 7 positions matching TRBD1. The CDR3 length is 17 residues. After removal of 0 bases from V and 0 bases from J, the junction contained 8 bases not matched to a gene. Per germline, CDR1 SGHNT and CDR2 YYREEE (reference sequence). The CDR3 nucleotides read TGTGCCAGCAGCTTGGGACAGGGAGTCCGAATGAACACTGAAGCTTTCTTT. This translates into CASSLGQGVRMNTEAFF. Full variable domain (rest looked up from reference TRBV5-4 and TRBJ1-1): ETGVTQSPTHLIKTRGQQVTLRCSSQSGHNTVSWYQQALGQGPQFIFQYYREEENGRGNFPPRFSGLQFPNYSSELNVNALELDDSALYLCASSLGQGVRMNTEAFFGQGTRLTVV.

This CDR3 reads CASSQDGRKTYEQYF. In DNA form, the CDR3 reads TGTGCCAGCAGCCAAGACGGCAGGAAAACCTACGAGCAGTACTTC. The V call is TRBV4-2, the J call TRBJ2-7; D is unclear. The length of the CDR3 is 15 residues. V was shortened by 0 bases and J by 2 bases, with 11 bases between the two germline ends. CDR1 and CDR2 from the germline V gene are LGHNA and YNFKEQ.

The V gene is TRBV5-1, the J gene TRBJ2-2, with a possible D match to TRBD2 (7 bases). V was pared by 6 bases and J by 0 bases, with 12 bases between. Germline V gives CDR1 SGHRS, CDR2 YFSETQ. The CDR3 is 15 residues long. CDR3 nucleotides: TGCGCCAGCACCCGAGGGGGGGCGAACACCGGGGAGCTGTTTTTT. This translates into CASTRGGANTGELFF.

There are a few counts of this clone. The chain is built from TRBV27 and TRBJ2-7, with TRBD1 matching 8 bases. V lost 5 bases, J lost 6 bases, and 21 bases stayed unmatched. This CDR3 spans 18 amino acids. Germline CDR1 MNHEY, CDR2 SMNVEV (reference sequence). The chain's CDR3 is CASSANLARQGTSGEQYF. The CDR3 DNA sequence: TGTGCCAGCAGTGCCAACCTGGCCCGACAGGGGACGTCGGGCGAGCAGTACTTC.

The chain uses TRBV30 and TRBJ2-6; D might be TRBD1 (6 bases). Trimming took off 3 bases at V and 4 bases at J, with 10 bases between the two ends. CDR1 and CDR2 from the germline V gene are GTSNPN and SVGIG (reference sequence). The CDR3 runs to 14 residues. The CDR3 sequence: CAWSARGGANVLTF. DNA of the CDR3: TGTGCCTGGAGCGCAAGGGGGGGGGCCAACGTCCTGACTTTC.

J is TRBJ2-3 and V is TRBV21-1; the table calls TRBD2, which could not be checked here. TRBV21-1 is reported as a pseudogene. The CDR3 totals 15 residues. The CDR3 sequence: CASNLLAGGGDTQYF. The CDR3 bases are TGTGCCAGCAATCTACTAGCGGGAGGGGGGGATACGCAGTATTTT.

Here the CDR3 reads CASRRGTGSTGELFF. CDR3 in DNA: TGTGCCAGCAGGAGAGGGACAGGGTCCACCGGGGAGCTGTTTTTT. The V gene is TRBV6-1, the J gene TRBJ2-2, with 9 nucleotides matching TRBD1. The CDR3 sequence is 15 residues long. V lost 6 bases to trimming and J lost 4 bases; unmatched junction nucleotides: 6. Germline CDR1 reads MNHNS; CDR2 reads SASEGT.

The V call is TRBV18, the J call TRBJ1-1; TRBD1 matches 10 bases. Trimming removed 4 bases from V and 5 bases from J; junction bases left unmatched: 10. CDR3 length: 16 amino acids. Looked up from germline, CDR1 is KGHSH and CDR2 is LQKENI. CDR3 sequence reads: CASSRGTGVGGTEAFF. Here the CDR3 DNA reads TGTGCCAGCTCACGCGGGACAGGGGTCGGTGGGACTGAAGCTTTCTTT.

V and J are TRBV5-1 and TRBJ1-3; 9 positions agree with TRBD1. CDR3 length equals 16 residues. With V trimmed by 4 bases and J by 4 bases, 9 bases remained unmatched. The germline V gene has CDR1 SGHRS and CDR2 YFSETQ. The CDR3 region is CASSLGTGMLGNTIYF. The CDR3, as DNA: TGCGCCAGCAGCCTTGGGACAGGGATGCTCGGAAACACCATATATTTT.

This chain joins TRBV10-2 and TRBJ2-7; D perhaps matches TRBD2 (6 bases). Per the germline V gene, CDR1 is WSHSY and CDR2 is SAAADI. With 3 bases removed from V and 3 bases from J, the gap between germline ends came to 15 bases. This CDR3 region has 15 residues. DNA for the CDR3: TGCGCCAGCAGTGACCCGGGACTTAGCGGCTACGAGCAGTACTTC. As protein: CASSDPGLSGYEQYF.

This chain joins TRBV6-5 and TRBJ1-1; D gene uncertain. Germline V lookup: CDR1 MNHEY, CDR2 SVGAGI. V dropped 6 bases and J dropped 9 bases, with 17 bases sitting between them. The CDR3 is 13 residues long. CDR3 DNA sequence: TGTGCCAGCAGAAAGGCGGCTACTACTAAAGCTTTCTTT. It translates to CASRKAATTKAFF.

The chain is built from TRBV28 and TRBJ1-5; D is perhaps TRBD1 (5 bases). V was shortened by 4 bases and J by 8 bases, with 12 bases between the two germline ends. The CDR3 length is 13 residues. Per the germline V gene, CDR1 is MDHEN and CDR2 is SYDVKM. In DNA, the CDR3 is TGTGCCAGCAGTTGGGGCAGTCTAGAGCCCCAGCATTTT. Translated: CASSWGSLEPQHF.

V is TRBV5-5 and J is TRBJ1-2; TRBD1 matches at 8 bases. There are 14 residues in the CDR3. The junction had 5 bases not matched to a gene; V was cut back by 1 base and J by 6 bases. Germline CDR1 SGHKS, CDR2 YYEKEE (reference sequence). Written as DNA, the CDR3 is TGTGCCAGCAGCTTGAGGACAGGGACTAATGGCTACACCTTC. Translated, it gives CASSLRTGTNGYTF.

This chain uses TRBV19 with TRBJ2-1; the match to TRBD2 covers 11 bases. J gave up 5 bases and V 3 bases, and 6 bases lay outside the gene matches. The CDR3 has 16 residues. Germline values: CDR1 LNHDA, CDR2 SQIVND (reference sequence). The CDR3 coding sequence is TGTGCCAGTAGTATCTCTCCTAGCGGGAGGAACAATGAGCAGTTCTTC. This gives the protein CASSISPSGRNNEQFF. Full variable domain (rest looked up from reference TRBV19 and TRBJ2-1): DGGITQSPKYLFRKEGQNVTLSCEQNLNHDAMYWYRQDPGQGLRLIYYSQIVNDFQKGDIAEGYSVSREKKESFPLTVTSAQKNPTAFYLCASSISPSGRNNEQFFGPGTRLTVL.

This rearrangement joins TRBV5-1 to TRBJ2-6, with 10 bases matching TRBD1. V shed 4 bases and J 0 bases; nucleotides not matched to a gene: 4. The length of the CDR3 is 17 residues. The germline V gene encodes CDR1 SGHRS and CDR2 YFSETQ. The CDR3 loop reads CASSRTGGSSGANVLTF. CDR3 sequence (DNA): TGCGCCAGCAGCAGGACAGGGGGAAGCTCTGGGGCCAACGTCCTGACTTTC.

J is TRBJ1-1 and V is TRBV29-1; 8 nucleotides align to TRBD1. The germline V gene has CDR1 SQVTM and CDR2 ANQGSEA. Germline trimming cut 6 bases from V and 4 bases from J; bases unmatched to any gene: 4. This CDR3 has 12 amino acids. CDR3 DNA: TGCAGCGTCCACAGGGGGAGCACTGAAGCTTTCTTT. This translates into CSVHRGSTEAFF.

The chain recombines TRBV5-1 with TRBJ2-1; TRBD1 aligns across 8 bases. The length of the CDR3 is 16 residues. The germline gives CDR1 SGHRS, CDR2 YFSETQ. Trimming at V came to 6 bases and at J to 9 bases, leaving 17 bases not matched to a gene. CDR3 sequence (DNA): TGCGCCAGCATGAGGCAGGGGGCGAGGTTAGGGGGTGAGCAGTTCTTC. It translates to CASMRQGARLGGEQFF.

This clone was observed a handful of times. This chain uses TRBV5-1 with TRBJ2-5; 9 bases are a match to TRBD1. The CDR3 length is 15 residues. With 4 bases clipped from V and 4 bases from J, the junction kept 8 bases outside the gene matches. Germline-derived CDR1 and CDR2 are SGHRS and YFSETQ. The CDR3 region is CASSGYRGRGETQYF. The CDR3, as DNA: TGCGCCAGCAGCGGATACAGGGGGCGCGGAGAGACCCAGTACTTC.

The CDR3 sequence is CASGEQGHSNQPQHF. The CDR3 DNA reads TGTGCCAGCGGGGAACAGGGTCATAGCAATCAGCCCCAGCATTTT. The chain is built from TRBV2 and TRBJ1-5; possibly TRBD1 for D (6 bases). The CDR3 runs 15 residues. V shed 8 bases and J shed 0 bases, with 14 bases lying between them. The germline V gene has CDR1 SNHLY and CDR2 FYNNEI.

The chain joins TRBV5-1 to TRBJ2-1; a possible D gene is TRBD2 (5 bases). The CDR3 extends over 14 amino acids. The ends were cut back, 6 bases at V and 0 bases at J, with 10 bases in the middle. Germline values: CDR1 SGHRS, CDR2 YFSETQ. The CDR3: CASNEGLSYNEQFF. The CDR3, as DNA: TGCGCCAGCAATGAGGGCCTCTCCTACAATGAGCAGTTCTTC.

This clone was seen only a few times. The chain joins TRBV5-4 to TRBJ2-7, with TRBD1 matching over 7 bases. The CDR3 runs to 16 residues. The germline V gene has CDR1 SGHNT and CDR2 YYREEE (reference sequence). V shed 1 base and J 3 bases; nucleotides not matched to a gene: 10. CDR3 in amino acids: CASSLSPPGQFYEQYF. The DNA of the CDR3 is TGTGCCAGCAGCTTGAGTCCGCCGGGACAGTTCTACGAGCAGTACTTC.

The chain carries TRBV7-8 and TRBJ1-4, with D perhaps TRBD1 (5 bases). This CDR3 has 15 residues. The germline V gene has CDR1 SGHVS and CDR2 FQNEAQ. Trimming left V 5 bases short and J 7 bases short, with 17 bases between. The CDR3 here is CASSPGGLRGEKLFF. As DNA, the CDR3 is TGTGCCAGCAGCCCCGGGGGACTCCGGGGTGAAAAACTGTTTTTT.

The chain has TRBV18 and TRBJ1-5; D is ambiguous. The CDR3 extends over 13 amino acids. Germline loops: CDR1 KGHSH, CDR2 LQKENI. Trimming removed 5 bases from V and 6 bases from J, with 11 bases in between. For the CDR3, the DNA is TGTGCCAGCTCAGACTCGAGAGTTCAGCCCCAGCATTTT. This encodes CASSDSRVQPQHF. Complete variable domain (other parts from reference TRBV18 and TRBJ1-5): NAGVMQNPRHLVRRRGQEARLRCSPMKGHSHVYWYRQLPEEGLKFMVYLQKENIIDESGMPKERFSAEFPKEGPSILRIQQVVRGDSAAYFCASSDSRVQPQHFGDGTRLSIL.

This rearrangement joins TRBV7-2 to TRBJ2-3; 9 bases are shared with TRBD1. CDR1 and CDR2 (germline): SGHTA, FQGNSA. The ends lost 2 bases at V and 5 bases at J; junction bases unmatched: 8. The CDR3 consists of 16 residues. CDR3 coding DNA: TGTGCCAGCAGCTTATGGGCGGGGACAGGGAAAGATACGCAGTATTTT. Its protein is CASSLWAGTGKDTQYF. The full variable domain, rest sourced from reference TRBV7-2 and TRBJ2-3, is GAGVSQSPSNKVTEKGKDVELRCDPISGHTALYWYRQSLGQGLEFLIYFQGNSAPDKSGLPSDRFSAERTGGSVSTLTIQRTQQEDSAVYLCASSLWAGTGKDTQYFGPGTRLTVL.

Details on this clone: The same CDR3 also results from other DNA sequences found in this sample. CDR3 amino acids: CASSGTSSYNEQFF. CDR3 DNA: TGCGCCAGTTCCGGGACTAGCTCCTACAATGAGCAGTTCTTC. This chain connects TRBV5-1 to TRBJ2-1; 8 bases are shared with TRBD2. The CDR3 extends over 14 amino acids. The V segment lost 8 bases and the J segment 0 bases; nucleotides outside the gene matches: 4. Looked up from germline, CDR1 is SGHRS and CDR2 is YFSETQ.

The chain couples TRBV13 to TRBJ2-1; 9 bases match TRBD2. Germline loops: CDR1 PRHDT, CDR2 FYEKMQ (reference sequence). CDR3 length equals 15 residues. The junction had 12 bases not matched to a gene; V was cut back by 5 bases and J by 10 bases. CDR3 bases: TGTGCCAGCAGCCCCCTACGGGTAGCGGGAGTGGAGCAGTTCTTC. Protein product: CASSPLRVAGVEQFF.